These 27 T cell receptor beta chains were sequenced from one sample in a study of OX40 agonist ivuxolimab in advanced cancers. The assay was immunoSEQ multiplex PCR, and TCRdb's table has in-frame clones only and misses some. The top ten clones hold about 0.9% of a sample with some 74,000 clones, 85% to 90% of them seen once. The source material was CD4+ or CD8+ T cells sorted from blood, sampled in a trial of the OX40 agonist ivuxolimab. These receptors originate from an adult with an advanced solid tumor such as melanoma, head and neck, liver or kidney cancer.

This chain connects TRBV7-3 to TRBJ2-1; D is perhaps TRBD1 (6 bases). Trimming took off 2 bases at V and 0 bases at J, with 8 bases between the two ends. The CDR3 runs 15 residues. CDR1 SGHTA and CDR2 FQGTGA come from the germline V gene. The CDR3 reads CASSLGGGSYNEQFF. CDR3 sequence (DNA): TGTGCCAGCAGCTTAGGGGGCGGCTCCTACAATGAGCAGTTCTTC.

The chain couples TRBV5-4 to TRBJ2-3, with D uncertain. V gave up 0 bases and J gave up 0 bases, with 11 bases separating them. The CDR3 covers 16 residues. The germline gives CDR1 SGHNT, CDR2 YYREEE (reference sequence). CDR3 sequence: CASSLVLRRSTDTQYF. The CDR3, as DNA: TGTGCCAGCAGCTTGGTCCTCAGGCGAAGCACAGATACGCAGTATTTT.

The chain employs TRBV5-5 and TRBJ1-3, with D possibly matching TRBD1 (6 bases). This CDR3 has 15 residues. Trimming shortened V by 0 bases and J by 7 bases, and 14 bases separated the two germline ends. Germline loops: CDR1 SGHKS, CDR2 YYEKEE (reference sequence). CDR3 loop: CASSLDPGARNTIYF. The CDR3, as DNA: TGTGCCAGCAGCTTGGATCCGGGGGCAAGGAACACCATATATTTT.

This clone was observed a single time. The genes are TRBV7-3 and TRBJ2-2; the match to TRBD2 covers 7 bases. There are 16 residues in the CDR3. From germline, CDR1 is SGHTA and CDR2 FQGTGA. The J segment lost 3 bases and the V segment lost 3 bases, leaving 7 bases of the junction unmatched. The CDR3 loop reads CASSFDGGSDTGELFF. The CDR3 region has the DNA TGTGCCAGCAGCTTCGACGGCGGGAGTGACACCGGGGAGCTGTTTTTT. The variable domain in full, completed from reference TRBV7-3 and TRBJ2-2, reads GAGVSQTPSNKVTEKGKYVELRCDPISGHTALYWYRQSLGQGPEFLIYFQGTGAADDSGLPNDRFFAVRPEGSVSTLKIQRTERGDSAVYLCASSFDGGSDTGELFFGEGSRLTVL.

As to this clone: The sample holds other DNA sequences that translate to the same CDR3. The chain links TRBV7-3 to TRBJ2-1; D call uncertain. The CDR3 is 11 amino acids. CDR1 and CDR2 from the germline V gene are SGHTA and FQGTGA. Trimming took 2 bases from V and 7 from J, leaving 3 bases between them. The CDR3 nucleotides are TGTGCCAGCAGCTTATTGAATGAGCAGTTCTTC. Translating gives CASSLLNEQFF.

V gene TRBV7-9 combines with J gene TRBJ2-5; tentatively, D is TRBD1 (6 bases). In germline, CDR1 is SEHNR, CDR2 FQNEAQ (reference sequence). The CDR3 sequence is 15 residues long. V dropped 5 bases and J dropped 4 bases, with 17 bases sitting between them. The CDR3 loop is CASSRVQGGGETQYF. The CDR3 DNA reads TGTGCCAGCAGCCGAGTACAGGGCGGAGGAGAGACCCAGTACTTC.

The chain recombines TRBV18 with TRBJ2-2, with D possibly matching TRBD2 (5 bases). CDR3 length equals 16 residues. Trimming removed 2 bases at V and 0 bases at J, with 10 bases between. Looked up from germline, CDR1 is KGHSH and CDR2 is LQKENI. The CDR3, as DNA: TGTGCCAGCTCACCAGCGACCGGGACGAACACCGGGGAGCTGTTTTTT. This gives the protein CASSPATGTNTGELFF.

The rearrangement joins TRBV6-5 to TRBJ2-2; D gene unclear. Germline-derived CDR1 and CDR2 are MNHEY and SVGAGI. CDR3 length: 13 amino acids. V lost 6 bases and J lost 0, with 5 bases in between. For the CDR3, the DNA is TGTGCCAGCAGCGGCGCGAACACCGGGGAGCTGTTTTTT. It translates to CASSGANTGELFF.

V usage is TRBV7-9 and J usage is TRBJ2-7, with 7 bases fitting TRBD2. Per germline, CDR1 SEHNR and CDR2 FQNEAQ (reference sequence). The CDR3 sequence is 15 residues long. The ends lost 5 bases at V and 0 bases at J; junction bases unmatched: 7. This CDR3 reads CASSNPSGASYEQYF. For the CDR3, the DNA is TGTGCCAGCAGCAACCCTAGCGGAGCCTCCTACGAGCAGTACTTC.

This chain connects TRBV7-3 to TRBJ2-3; no clear D gene. Germline CDR1 is SGHTA and CDR2 is FQGTGA. The CDR3 loop spans 18 amino acids. Trimming pared 0 bases from V and 0 bases from J, leaving 16 bases between. This CDR3 is CASSLTSFGVGSTDTQYF. CDR3 DNA: TGTGCCAGCAGCTTAACGTCTTTTGGGGTGGGGAGCACAGATACGCAGTATTTT.

CDR3 bases: TGCAGCGTTGAAGCCTTGGGGACAGGGGGCCGGGGAACCGGGGAGCTGTTTTTT. Its translation: CSVEALGTGGRGTGELFF. The V and J genes are TRBV29-1 and TRBJ2-2; 12 nucleotides match TRBD1. This CDR3 contains 18 residues. CDR1 and CDR2 (germline): SQVTM, ANQGSEA. V lost 1 base to trimming and J lost 5 bases; unmatched junction nucleotides: 11.

This clone was recorded once. This chain uses TRBV5-4 with TRBJ1-1, with D perhaps matching TRBD1 (6 bases). Trimming took off 4 bases at V and 11 bases at J, with 15 bases between the two ends. Looked up from germline, CDR1 is SGHNT and CDR2 is YYREEE (reference sequence). This CDR3 spans 12 amino acids. DNA for the CDR3: TGTGCCAGCAGCCAATGGGCAGGGGAGGCTTTCTTT. It specifies CASSQWAGEAFF.

The chain uses TRBV18 and TRBJ2-1, with 10 bases that match TRBD1. The CDR3 sequence is 17 residues long. Germline loops: CDR1 KGHSH, CDR2 LQKENI. V shed 5 bases, J shed 7 bases, and the junction held 14 bases outside the gene matches. The CDR3 here is CASSIIGTGAKGNEQFF. For the CDR3, the DNA is TGTGCCAGCTCAATCATAGGGACAGGGGCGAAGGGGAATGAGCAGTTCTTC.

The rearrangement links TRBV6-5 to TRBJ1-2; TRBD1 agrees at 10 bases. CDR3 length equals 15 residues. With V trimmed by 0 bases and J by 5 bases, 3 bases remained unmatched. Per the germline V gene, CDR1 is MNHEY and CDR2 is SVGAGI. The CDR3 reads CASSYSTGGLYGYTF. CDR3 in DNA: TGTGCCAGCAGTTACTCGACAGGGGGCCTATATGGCTACACCTTC.

This rearrangement joins TRBV6-5 to TRBJ1-1; D is uncertain. This CDR3 has 11 amino acids. The V gene lost 8 bases and the J gene lost 11 bases, with 15 bases spanning the gap. Germline CDR1 reads MNHEY; CDR2 reads SVGAGI. CDR3: CASSLLGWAFF. The CDR3 coding sequence is TGTGCCAGCTCTCTGTTAGGTTGGGCTTTCTTT.

J is TRBJ2-5 and V is TRBV5-8, with TRBD2 matching 13 bases. The CDR3 totals 17 residues. The germline CDR1 and CDR2 sequences are SGHTS and YDEGEE. The V gene end was trimmed by 4 bases and the J gene end by 4 bases; junction bases not matched to a gene: 10. The CDR3 is CASSPGTSGTGGETQYF. The CDR3 coding sequence is TGTGCCAGCAGCCCTGGGACTAGCGGGACAGGGGGAGAGACCCAGTACTTC.

V usage is TRBV5-1 and J usage is TRBJ2-6, with TRBD1 identical over 8 bases. This CDR3 is built from 19 residues. Germline assignment: CDR1 SGHRS and CDR2 YFSETQ. Trimming at V came to 0 bases and at J to 1 base, leaving 9 bases not matched to a gene. The CDR3 region has the DNA TGCGCCAGCAGCTTGGAGGTGGCAGGGGGCTGGTCTGGGGCCAACGTCCTGACTTTC. Its translation is CASSLEVAGGWSGANVLTF.

The chain employs TRBV7-9 and TRBJ2-3; no definite D call. V lost 5 bases and J lost 2, with 14 bases in between. The CDR3 is 15 amino acids. The germline V gene encodes CDR1 SEHNR and CDR2 FQNEAQ (reference sequence). CDR3 in DNA: TGTGCCAGCAGCAACACGTTGGGCTTCACAGATACGCAGTATTTT. As protein: CASSNTLGFTDTQYF. The complete variable domain, with remaining parts taken from reference TRBV7-9 and TRBJ2-3, reads DTGVSQNPRHKITKRGQNVTFRCDPISEHNRLYWYRQTLGQGPEFLTYFQNEAQLEKSRLLSDRFSAERPKGSFSTLEIQRTEQGDSAMYLCASSNTLGFTDTQYFGPGTRLTVL.

The J gene is TRBJ2-1, the V gene TRBV19; D is unclear. Between the trimmed V and J ends, which lost 3 bases and 1 base, there was a span of 10 bases. CDR1 is LNHDA and CDR2 is SQIVND in the germline V gene (reference sequence). CDR3 length: 15 residues. CDR3 sequence (DNA): TGTGCCAGTAGTATGAGTAGCAGTTCCTACAATGAGCAGTTCTTC. Translating it yields CASSMSSSSYNEQFF.

The rearrangement links TRBV4-2 to TRBJ2-3; 7 nucleotides align to TRBD2. Germline lookup yields CDR1 LGHNA and CDR2 YNFKEQ. The V and J ends lost 1 base and 5 bases, in that order; junction bases with no gene match: 15. The CDR3 has 18 amino acids. CDR3 DNA sequence: TGTGCCAGCAGCCAAGGATGGGGCGGGAGCCCTCTCTTAGATACGCAGTATTTT. Amino acid sequence: CASSQGWGGSPLLDTQYF.

The chain carries TRBV5-1 and TRBJ2-2; D remains unclear. Germline CDR1 SGHRS, CDR2 YFSETQ. CDR3 length: 15 amino acids. V lost 0 bases, J lost 0 bases, and 6 bases lay in between. CDR3 in amino acids: CASSLGDTNTGELFF. CDR3 in DNA: TGCGCCAGCAGCTTGGGTGACACGAACACCGGGGAGCTGTTTTTT. Full variable domain (missing parts from reference TRBV5-1 and TRBJ2-2): KAGVTQTPRYLIKTRGQQVTLSCSPISGHRSVSWYQQTPGQGLQFLFEYFSETQRNKGNFPGRFSGRQFSNSRSEMNVSTLELGDSALYLCASSLGDTNTGELFFGEGSRLTVL.

V and J are TRBV7-3 and TRBJ2-1; the D gene is possibly TRBD1 (6 bases). The CDR3 runs to 16 residues. Trimming left V 3 bases short and J 5 bases short, with 17 bases between. In germline, CDR1 is SGHTA, CDR2 FQGTGA. CDR3 coding DNA: TGTGCCAGCAGCTTCTCCCCTTGGGACAAAAACAATGAGCAGTTCTTC. As protein: CASSFSPWDKNNEQFF.

The V gene is TRBV18, the J gene TRBJ2-3, with TRBD2 matching 10 bases. J was trimmed by 2 bases and V by 3 bases; bases with no gene match: 5. The CDR3 runs 16 residues. Germline loops: CDR1 KGHSH, CDR2 LQKENI. CDR3 amino acids: CASSPLLAGVTDTQYF. CDR3 in DNA: TGTGCCAGCTCACCCCTTCTAGCGGGAGTCACAGATACGCAGTATTTT.

The chain combines TRBV28 with TRBJ1-1; 8 nucleotides line up with TRBD1. The germline V gene has CDR1 MDHEN and CDR2 SYDVKM. Trimming removed 3 bases from V and 1 base from J; junction bases left unmatched: 4. This CDR3 contains 15 residues. The CDR3: CASSFLGQGNTEAFF. The DNA of the CDR3 is TGTGCCAGCAGTTTTCTCGGACAGGGGAACACTGAAGCTTTCTTT. Full variable domain (missing parts from reference TRBV28 and TRBJ1-1): DVKVTQSSRYLVKRTGEKVFLECVQDMDHENMFWYRQDPGLGLRLIYFSYDVKMKEKGDIPEGYSVSREKKERFSLILESASTNQTSMYLCASSFLGQGNTEAFFGQGTRLTVV.

The V gene is TRBV6-6, the J gene TRBJ2-3; the D gene is possibly TRBD2 (5 bases). The V gene's germline CDR1 is MNHNY and CDR2 SVGAGI (reference sequence). Trimming took 6 bases from V and 6 from J, leaving 16 bases between them. This CDR3 contains 14 residues. CDR3 in amino acids: CASSETARRDTQYF. CDR3 sequence (DNA): TGTGCCAGCAGCGAGACGGCCAGGAGGGATACGCAGTATTTT.

The genes are TRBV6-5 and TRBJ2-7; TRBD2 matches 7 bases. CDR3 length equals 14 residues. From germline, CDR1 is MNHEY and CDR2 SVGAGI. Trimming cost V 5 bases and J 3 bases; bases outside gene matches: 7. DNA of the CDR3: TGTGCCAGCAGTCCGGGCGGGAGTGTCTACGAGCAGTACTTC. Amino acids: CASSPGGSVYEQYF.

The chain is built from TRBV14 and TRBJ2-1; 10 bases are a match to TRBD2. CDR1 SGHDN and CDR2 FVKESK come from the germline V gene. J gave up 5 bases and V 4 bases, and 14 bases lay outside the gene matches. CDR3 size: 18 residues. CDR3 loop: CASSRRGGSGRDDNEQFF. As DNA, the CDR3 is TGTGCCAGCAGCCGTAGAGGAGGGAGCGGGAGGGATGACAATGAGCAGTTCTTC.